The 30 T cell receptor beta chains below all came from one sample that was sequenced in a study of blood T cell repertoires in COVID-19. Clones were sequenced by immunoSEQ multiplex PCR, and TCRdb holds only the in-frame ones, with some missing. The table lists around 59,000 clones, 90% of them singletons. The specimen sequenced was peripheral blood. All receptors come from a man in his 60s with acute or convalescent COVID-19.

This chain joins TRBV24-1 and TRBJ2-1; 7 bases align to TRBD2. Germline trimming cut 7 bases from V and 0 bases from J; bases unmatched to any gene: 2. This CDR3 is built from 14 residues. Germline V gene data show CDR1 as KGHDR and CDR2 as SFDVKD. The CDR3: CATRAGSSYNEQFF. CDR3 DNA: TGTGCCACCAGAGCGGGAAGCTCCTACAATGAGCAGTTCTTC.

This chain links TRBV3-1 (or the pseudogene TRBV3-2) with TRBJ2-3, with 14 bases aligning to TRBD2. Unmatched junction bases numbered 0, after V lost 3 bases and J lost 4 bases. The CDR3 is made up of 15 amino acids. The germline V gene has CDR1 LGHDT and CDR2 YNNKEL (reference sequence). The CDR3 reads CASSQGLAGADTQYF. DNA of the CDR3: TGTGCCAGCAGCCAGGGACTAGCGGGAGCAGATACGCAGTATTTT.

This chain joins TRBV6-2 or TRBV6-3 and TRBJ1-3; 10 nucleotides line up with TRBD1. Unmatched junction bases numbered 5, after V lost 4 bases and J lost 5 bases. Germline CDR1 MNHEY, CDR2 SVGEGT. The CDR3 covers 15 residues. The DNA for the CDR3 is TGTGCCAGCAGTTCCAGACAGGGGGCAAGAAACACCATATATTTT. Translated: CASSSRQGARNTIYF.

The V call is TRBV4-2, the J call TRBJ2-7; D perhaps matches TRBD2 (6 bases). Germline CDR1 LGHNA, CDR2 YNFKEQ. The CDR3 runs to 15 residues. Trimming pared 0 bases from V and 4 bases from J, leaving 13 bases between. CDR3 sequence reads: CASSQEGGHLYEQYF. The CDR3 bases are TGTGCCAGCAGCCAAGAGGGAGGACACCTATACGAGCAGTACTTC.

The chain joins TRBV9 to TRBJ1-1; TRBD1 matches 7 bases. Trimming at V came to 5 bases and at J to 5 bases, leaving 6 bases not matched to a gene. CDR3 length: 13 amino acids. The germline V gene has CDR1 SGDLS and CDR2 YYNGEE. The chain's CDR3 is CASSATGDTEAFF. The CDR3 coding sequence is TGTGCCAGCAGTGCAACAGGGGATACTGAAGCTTTCTTT.

CDR3 coding DNA: TGTGCCACCAGCAGATTCGCCGAGTACAATGAGCAGTTCTTC. It is translated as CATSRFAEYNEQFF. The chain uses TRBV15 and TRBJ2-1, with no clear D. This CDR3 has 14 amino acids. Germline loops: CDR1 LNHNV, CDR2 YYDKDF (reference sequence). Trimming removed 2 bases at V and 4 bases at J, with 9 bases between.

This clone was counted a few times. The rearrangement joins TRBV4-2 to TRBJ2-7; the D gene is possibly TRBD1 (6 bases). The CDR3 is 21 residues long. Germline CDR1 and CDR2: LGHNA and YNFKEQ. The V gene lost 0 bases and the J gene lost 3 bases, with 30 bases spanning the gap. CDR3 loop: CASSQDPLRANTGLEFYEQYF. The DNA for the CDR3 is TGTGCCAGCAGCCAAGATCCCCTCCGAGCCAACACAGGGTTAGAATTCTACGAGCAGTACTTC.

This clone was detected only a few times. Here the CDR3 DNA reads TGTGCCAGCAGCTTAAAACGGGAGGACACCGGGGAGCTGTTTTTT. Translation: CASSLKREDTGELFF. The chain combines TRBV7-2 with TRBJ2-2; 7 nucleotides align to TRBD2. The CDR3 totals 15 residues. V lost 2 bases to trimming and J lost 3 bases; unmatched junction nucleotides: 3. The germline gives CDR1 SGHTA, CDR2 FQGNSA.

CDR3 in DNA: TGTGCTAGTGGTACGGACGCGGGAGAAAAACTGTTTTTT. Amino acid sequence: CASGTDAGEKLFF. The chain is built from TRBV12-5 and TRBJ1-4; D is unclear. The CDR3 spans 13 residues. Trimming removed 5 bases at V and 8 bases at J, with 12 bases between. Germline V gene data show CDR1 as LGHNT and CDR2 as FRNRAP.

J is TRBJ1-1 and V is TRBV11-3, with 9 bases lining up with TRBD1. This CDR3 has 12 amino acids. Germline loops: CDR1 SGHNT, CDR2 YENEEA. V was clipped by 0 bases and J by 12 bases; unmatched bases: 2. CDR3 sequence: CASSLEGQGSFF. The CDR3 DNA follows: TGTGCCAGCAGCTTAGAGGGACAGGGATCTTTCTTT.

The rearrangement links TRBV5-4 to TRBJ2-1, with 7 positions matching TRBD1. With V trimmed by 6 bases and J by 2 bases, 5 bases remained unmatched. Germline CDR1 is SGHNT and CDR2 is YYREEE (reference sequence). The CDR3 is made up of 14 amino acids. The CDR3 nucleotides are TGTGCCAGCAACCCCGGGACAGCCTACAATGAGCAGTTCTTC. Encoded protein: CASNPGTAYNEQFF. Combining the CDR3 with reference TRBV5-4 and TRBJ2-1 gives the whole variable domain ETGVTQSPTHLIKTRGQQVTLRCSSQSGHNTVSWYQQALGQGPQFIFQYYREEENGRGNFPPRFSGLQFPNYSSELNVNALELDDSALYLCASNPGTAYNEQFFGPGTRLTVL.

On this clone: Other DNA sequences in this sample translate to the same CDR3. This sequence joins TRBV19 and TRBJ2-7, with a weak D call TRBD2 (5 bases). The CDR3 sequence is 14 residues long. V was cut by 2 bases and J by 4 bases, with 12 bases left in between. Per the germline V gene, CDR1 is LNHDA and CDR2 is SQIVND (reference sequence). The CDR3 sequence: CASSIRLAGYEQYF. The CDR3 DNA sequence: TGTGCCAGTAGTATAAGGCTAGCTGGATACGAGCAGTACTTC.

V is TRBV7-9 and J is TRBJ2-2; a possible D gene is TRBD1 (5 bases). With 5 bases removed from V and 1 base from J, the gap between germline ends came to 11 bases. The CDR3 is 15 residues long. Germline V gene sequence: CDR1 SEHNR, CDR2 FQNEAQ (reference sequence). The CDR3, as DNA: TGTGCCAGCAGCCCTGTGGGGCTGAACACCGGGGAGCTGTTTTTT. Translating gives CASSPVGLNTGELFF.

The rearrangement links TRBV7-8 to TRBJ2-2; D might be TRBD2 (5 bases). Germline V gene lookup returns CDR1 SGHVS and CDR2 FQNEAQ. V lost 6 bases and J 1 base, leaving 9 bases between the germline ends. The CDR3 consists of 14 residues. CDR3 protein: CASRGGGNTGELFF. The CDR3 DNA reads TGTGCCAGCAGGGGCGGAGGGAACACCGGGGAGCTGTTTTTT.

A word on this clone: This same CDR3 is encoded by further DNA sequences in the sample. The chain links TRBV7-2 to TRBJ1-1; D uncertain. Trimming stripped 5 bases from V and 3 bases from J, with 7 bases between. Germline V gene lookup returns CDR1 SGHTA and CDR2 FQGNSA. The CDR3 has 12 residues. The CDR3 DNA sequence: TGTGCCAGCAGCCCATTTGACACTGAAGCTTTCTTT. Translation: CASSPFDTEAFF.

This chain uses TRBV7-2 with TRBJ1-2; maybe TRBD1 (5 bases). This CDR3 has 16 residues. Trimming stripped 3 bases from V and 7 bases from J, with 21 bases between. Germline V lookup: CDR1 SGHTA, CDR2 FQGNSA. The CDR3 spells CASSFTRDGLGGGYTF. The CDR3 nucleotides are TGTGCCAGCAGCTTTACGCGGGACGGACTGGGGGGTGGCTACACCTTC.

The V call is TRBV10-3, the J call TRBJ2-3; 7 bases agree with TRBD2. J was trimmed by 2 bases and V by 5 bases; bases with no gene match: 4. Germline V gene lookup returns CDR1 ENHRY and CDR2 SYGVKD. There are 14 residues in the CDR3. CDR3 sequence reads: CAISPSGTTDTQYF. CDR3 coding DNA: TGTGCCATCAGTCCTAGCGGAACCACAGATACGCAGTATTTT.

This clone was counted once. This same CDR3 is encoded by further DNA sequences in the sample. This chain uses TRBV7-2 with TRBJ2-5; 11 bases map to TRBD1. J lost 5 bases, V lost 5 bases, and 7 bases had no gene match. This CDR3 region has 15 residues. Germline V gives CDR1 SGHTA, CDR2 FQGNSA. CDR3: CASSPDRGRGETQYF. In DNA form, the CDR3 reads TGTGCCAGCAGCCCGGACAGGGGGCGAGGGGAGACCCAGTACTTC.

This rearrangement joins TRBV5-6 to TRBJ1-2, with 7 bases matching TRBD1. CDR1 and CDR2 (germline): SGHDT, YYEEEE. Germline trimming cut 4 bases from V and 5 bases from J; bases unmatched to any gene: 5. This CDR3 spans 13 amino acids. This CDR3 is CASSARGEYGYTF. CDR3 coding DNA: TGTGCCAGCAGCGCCAGGGGGGAGTATGGCTACACCTTC.

The chain is built from TRBV7-3 and TRBJ2-3; D not resolved. The length of the CDR3 is 13 residues. Germline CDR1 SGHTA, CDR2 FQGTGA. Trimming stripped 4 bases from V and 2 bases from J, with 7 bases between. The CDR3 sequence: CASSSSVTDTQYF. CDR3 in DNA: TGTGCCAGCAGCTCATCGGTCACAGATACGCAGTATTTT.

The chain combines TRBV5-6 with TRBJ1-1; TRBD1 agrees at 9 bases. Germline V lookup: CDR1 SGHDT, CDR2 YYEEEE. CDR3 length equals 17 residues. V lost 4 bases and J lost 0; bases outside the gene matches: 10. CDR3 sequence (DNA): TGTGCCAGCAGCCCGGACAGGGGATCGTCCATGAACACTGAAGCTTTCTTT. This gives the protein CASSPDRGSSMNTEAFF.

CDR3 sequence (DNA): TGTGCCAGCAGTTCGGGTCGTATGCTGTATGGCTACACCTTC. Translating it yields CASSSGRMLYGYTF. V usage is TRBV6-2 or TRBV6-3 and J usage is TRBJ1-2, with unresolved D. This CDR3 spans 14 amino acids. Trimming pared 4 bases from V and 5 bases from J, leaving 14 bases between. Germline V gives CDR1 MNHEY, CDR2 SVGEGT.

The chain carries TRBV7-3 and TRBJ2-7, with 12 bases lining up with TRBD2. The CDR3 length is 14 residues. Germline CDR1 reads SGHTA; CDR2 reads FQGTGA. V was clipped by 5 bases and J by 5 bases; unmatched bases: 4. The CDR3 loop is CASSPGTSGHEQYF. The CDR3 bases are TGTGCCAGCAGCCCCGGGACTAGCGGGCACGAGCAGTACTTC.

The chain employs TRBV7-2 and TRBJ2-5; TRBD2 matches at 9 bases. V lost 1 base and J lost 5; bases outside the gene matches: 5. Germline CDR1 reads SGHTA; CDR2 reads FQGNSA. The CDR3 loop spans 15 amino acids. CDR3 coding DNA: TGTGCCAGCAGCTTAGTGCGGGAGGGCGACGAGACCCAGTACTTC. Amino acids: CASSLVREGDETQYF.

CDR3 coding DNA: TGTGCCAGCAGCTTCAACGGGGGGTTTGGAAACACCATATATTTT. Translating gives CASSFNGGFGNTIYF. The chain joins TRBV7-2 to TRBJ1-3, with D possibly being TRBD1 (5 bases). Per the germline V gene, CDR1 is SGHTA and CDR2 is FQGNSA. Trimming took off 3 bases at V and 3 bases at J, with 12 bases between the two ends. The length of the CDR3 is 15 residues.

The V gene is TRBV6-5, the J gene TRBJ2-3, with 8 bases lining up with TRBD1. With V trimmed by 2 bases and J by 1 base, 5 bases remained unmatched. CDR1 and CDR2 from the germline V gene are MNHEY and SVGAGI. This CDR3 is 16 amino acids long. The CDR3 spells CASSYGTGSRTDTQYF. As DNA, the CDR3 is TGTGCCAGCAGTTACGGGACAGGTTCCCGCACAGATACGCAGTATTTT.

This chain connects TRBV5-4 to TRBJ1-6; D ambiguous. Per germline, CDR1 SGHNT and CDR2 YYREEE (reference sequence). The V and J ends lost 4 bases and 7 bases respectively, with 12 bases between them. CDR3 length: 14 residues. In DNA form, the CDR3 reads TGTGCCAGCAGCACCGCTCTAGTGAATTCACCCCTCCACTTT. This codes for CASSTALVNSPLHF.

This chain connects TRBV12-3 or TRBV12-4 to TRBJ2-2, with a possible D match to TRBD1 (5 bases). The CDR3 is 13 amino acids. V was cut by 3 bases and J by 5 bases, with 7 bases left in between. The CDR3 DNA reads as TGTGCCAGCAGTTTTCAGGGAACCGGGGAGCTGTTTTTT. Its translation: CASSFQGTGELFF.

The chain is built from TRBV5-1 and TRBJ1-6; D not resolved. Germline V gene data show CDR1 as SGHRS and CDR2 as YFSETQ. V was shortened by 7 bases and J by 10 bases, with 18 bases between the two germline ends. The CDR3 sequence is 14 residues long. The CDR3 DNA reads as TGCGCCAGCTCTTGGAAGGACTTGGGATCACCCCTCCACTTT. Translated, it gives CASSWKDLGSPLHF.

The rearrangement links TRBV7-3 to TRBJ2-1, with 13 bases identical to TRBD2. The CDR3 has 17 residues. The germline V gene encodes CDR1 SGHTA and CDR2 FQGTGA. Unmatched junction bases numbered 7, after V lost 2 bases and J lost 6 bases. The CDR3 sequence is CASSLSGTSGTRNEQFF. Written as DNA, the CDR3 is TGTGCCAGCAGCTTATCTGGGACTAGCGGGACGCGCAATGAGCAGTTCTTC.